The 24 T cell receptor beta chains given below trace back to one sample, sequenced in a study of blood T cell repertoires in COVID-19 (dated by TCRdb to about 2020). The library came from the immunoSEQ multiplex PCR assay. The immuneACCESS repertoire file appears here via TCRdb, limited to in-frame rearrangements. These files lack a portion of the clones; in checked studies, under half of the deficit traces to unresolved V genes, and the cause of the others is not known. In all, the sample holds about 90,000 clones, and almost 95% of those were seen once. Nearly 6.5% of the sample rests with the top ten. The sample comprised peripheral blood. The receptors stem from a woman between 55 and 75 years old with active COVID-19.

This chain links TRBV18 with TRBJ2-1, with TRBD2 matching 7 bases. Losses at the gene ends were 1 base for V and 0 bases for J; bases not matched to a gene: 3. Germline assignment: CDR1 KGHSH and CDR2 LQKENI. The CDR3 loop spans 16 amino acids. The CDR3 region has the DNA TGTGCCAGCTCACCACGGGGAGGGAGCTCCTACAATGAGCAGTTCTTC. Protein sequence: CASSPRGGSSYNEQFF.

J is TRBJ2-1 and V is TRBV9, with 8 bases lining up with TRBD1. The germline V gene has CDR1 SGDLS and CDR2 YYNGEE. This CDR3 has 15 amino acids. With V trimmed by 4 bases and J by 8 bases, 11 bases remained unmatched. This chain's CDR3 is CASSLRIAGQDEQFF. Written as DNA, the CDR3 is TGTGCCAGCAGCTTACGTATTGCGGGACAGGATGAGCAGTTCTTC.

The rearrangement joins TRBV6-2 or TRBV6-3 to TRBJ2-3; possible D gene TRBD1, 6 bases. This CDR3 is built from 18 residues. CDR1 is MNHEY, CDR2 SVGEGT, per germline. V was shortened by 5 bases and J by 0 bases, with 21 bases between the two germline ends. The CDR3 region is CASSPGHLEWTSTDTQYF. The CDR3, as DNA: TGTGCCAGCAGTCCGGGACACCTGGAGTGGACTAGCACAGATACGCAGTATTTT.

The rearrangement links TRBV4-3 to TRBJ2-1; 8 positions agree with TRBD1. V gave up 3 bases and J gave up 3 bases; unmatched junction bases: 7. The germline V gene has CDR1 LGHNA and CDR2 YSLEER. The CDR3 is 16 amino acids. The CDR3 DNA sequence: TGCGCCAGCAGCCAGGGTGCAGGGGGCGGCTACAATGAGCAGTTCTTC. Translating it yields CASSQGAGGGYNEQFF.

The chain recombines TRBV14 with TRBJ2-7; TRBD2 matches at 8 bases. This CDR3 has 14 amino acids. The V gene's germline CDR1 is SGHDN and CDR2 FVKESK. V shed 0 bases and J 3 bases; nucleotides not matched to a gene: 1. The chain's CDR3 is CASSQEAGVYEQYF. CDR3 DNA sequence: TGTGCCAGCAGCCAAGAAGCGGGGGTCTACGAGCAGTACTTC.

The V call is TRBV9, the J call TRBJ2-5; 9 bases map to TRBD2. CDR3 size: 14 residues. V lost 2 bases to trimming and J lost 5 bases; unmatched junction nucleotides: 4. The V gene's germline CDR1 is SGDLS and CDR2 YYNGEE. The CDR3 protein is CASSVGLAQETQYF. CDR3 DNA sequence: TGTGCCAGCAGCGTCGGACTAGCGCAGGAGACCCAGTACTTC. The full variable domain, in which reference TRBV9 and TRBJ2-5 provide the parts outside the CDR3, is DSGVTQTPKHLITATGQRVTLRCSPRSGDLSVYWYQQSLDQGLQFLIQYYNGEERAKGNILERFSAQQFPDLHSELNLSSLELGDSALYFCASSVGLAQETQYFGPGTRLLVL.

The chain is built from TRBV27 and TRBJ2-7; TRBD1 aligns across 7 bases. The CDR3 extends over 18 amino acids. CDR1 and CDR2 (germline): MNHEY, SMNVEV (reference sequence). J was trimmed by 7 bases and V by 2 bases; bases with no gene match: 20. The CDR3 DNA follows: TGTGCCAGCAGTTTAACCTCTCCGACAGGGAGAGTCCTGGGGGAGCAGTACTTC. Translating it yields CASSLTSPTGRVLGEQYF.

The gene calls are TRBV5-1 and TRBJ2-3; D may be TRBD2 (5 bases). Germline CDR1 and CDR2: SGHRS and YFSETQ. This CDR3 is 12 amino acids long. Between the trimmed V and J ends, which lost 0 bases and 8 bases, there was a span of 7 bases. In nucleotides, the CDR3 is TGCGCCAGCAGCTTGGACGAGGGTACGCAGTATTTT. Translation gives CASSLDEGTQYF.

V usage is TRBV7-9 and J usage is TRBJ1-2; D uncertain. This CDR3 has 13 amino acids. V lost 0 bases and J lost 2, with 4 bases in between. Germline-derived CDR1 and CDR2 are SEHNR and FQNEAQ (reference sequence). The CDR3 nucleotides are TGTGCCAGCAGCTTAGCCGGGAACTATGGCTACACCTTC. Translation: CASSLAGNYGYTF.

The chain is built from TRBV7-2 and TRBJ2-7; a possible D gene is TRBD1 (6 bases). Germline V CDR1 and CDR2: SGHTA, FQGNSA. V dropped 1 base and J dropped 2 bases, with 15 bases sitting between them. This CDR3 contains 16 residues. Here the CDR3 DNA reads TGTGCCAGCAGCTTAGTATCAGGGGCACTTCCCTACGAGCAGTACTTC. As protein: CASSLVSGALPYEQYF. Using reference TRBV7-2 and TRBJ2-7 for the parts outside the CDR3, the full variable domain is GAGVSQSPSNKVTEKGKDVELRCDPISGHTALYWYRQSLGQGLEFLIYFQGNSAPDKSGLPSDRFSAERTGGSVSTLTIQRTQQEDSAVYLCASSLVSGALPYEQYFGPGTRLTVT.

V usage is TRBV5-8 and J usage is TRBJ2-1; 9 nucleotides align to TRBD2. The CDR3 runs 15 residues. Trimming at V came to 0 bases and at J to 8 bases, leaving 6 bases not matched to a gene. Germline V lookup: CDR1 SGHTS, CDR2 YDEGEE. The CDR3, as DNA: TGTGCCAGCAGCTTGGCGGCGGGAGGGGACCATGAGCAGTTCTTC. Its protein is CASSLAAGGDHEQFF.

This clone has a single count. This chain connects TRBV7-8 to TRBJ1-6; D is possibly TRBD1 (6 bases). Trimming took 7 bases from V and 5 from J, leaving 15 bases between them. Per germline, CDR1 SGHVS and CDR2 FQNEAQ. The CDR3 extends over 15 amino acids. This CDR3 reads CASTIQGRNNSPLHF. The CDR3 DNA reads TGTGCCAGCACCATACAGGGCCGCAATAATTCACCCCTCCACTTT. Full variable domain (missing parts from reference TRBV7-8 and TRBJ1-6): GAGVSQSPRYKVAKRGQDVALRCDPISGHVSLFWYQQALGQGPEFLTYFQNEAQLDKSGLPSDRFFAERPEGSVSTLKIQRTQQEDSAVYLCASTIQGRNNSPLHFGNGTRLTVT.

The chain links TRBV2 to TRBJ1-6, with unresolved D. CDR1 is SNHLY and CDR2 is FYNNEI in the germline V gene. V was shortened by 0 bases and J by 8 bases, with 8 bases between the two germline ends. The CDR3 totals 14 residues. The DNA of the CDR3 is TGTGCCAGCAGTGAAGCGGGCCGCTATTCACCCCTCCACTTT. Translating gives CASSEAGRYSPLHF. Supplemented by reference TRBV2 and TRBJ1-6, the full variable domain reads EPEVTQTPSHQVTQMGQEVILRCVPISNHLYFYWYRQILGQKVEFLVSFYNNEISEKSEIFDDQFSVERPDGSNFTLKIRSTKLEDSAMYFCASSEAGRYSPLHFGNGTRLTVT.

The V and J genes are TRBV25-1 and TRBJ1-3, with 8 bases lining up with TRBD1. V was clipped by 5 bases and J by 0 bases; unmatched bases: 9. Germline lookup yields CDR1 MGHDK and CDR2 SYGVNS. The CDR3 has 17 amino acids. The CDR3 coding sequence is TGTGCCAGCAGTCCCCGGACAGGGTCGAGCTCTGGAAACACCATATATTTT. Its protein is CASSPRTGSSSGNTIYF. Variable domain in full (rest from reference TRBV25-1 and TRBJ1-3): EADIYQTPRYLVIGTGKKITLECSQTMGHDKMYWYQQDPGMELHLIHYSYGVNSTEKGDLSSESTVSRIRTEHFPLTLESARPSHTSQYLCASSPRTGSSSGNTIYFGEGSWLTVV.

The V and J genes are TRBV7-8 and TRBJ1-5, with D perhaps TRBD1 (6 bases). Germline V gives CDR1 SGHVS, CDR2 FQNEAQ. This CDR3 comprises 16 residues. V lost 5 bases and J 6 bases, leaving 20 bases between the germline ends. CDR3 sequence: CASSETAGTIRQPQHF. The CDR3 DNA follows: TGTGCCAGCAGCGAGACCGCCGGGACAATCCGTCAGCCCCAGCATTTT.

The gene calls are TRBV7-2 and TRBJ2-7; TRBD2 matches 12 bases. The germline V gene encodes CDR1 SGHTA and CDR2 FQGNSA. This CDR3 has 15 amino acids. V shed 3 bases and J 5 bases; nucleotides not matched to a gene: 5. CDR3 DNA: TGTGCCAGCAGCTTGAGACTAGCGGGAGAGCACGAGCAGTACTTC. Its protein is CASSLRLAGEHEQYF.

CDR3 coding DNA: TGTGCCAGCAGTAAGGACACTAACAACTATGGCTACACCTTC. Its translation is CASSKDTNNYGYTF. V usage is TRBV6-5 and J usage is TRBJ1-2; possibly TRBD1 for D (5 bases). The germline V gene encodes CDR1 MNHEY and CDR2 SVGAGI. The CDR3 loop spans 14 amino acids. Trimming pared 5 bases from V and 2 bases from J, leaving 12 bases between.

CDR3 coding DNA: TGCGCCAGCAGCTTGGAGGTGGCGGCCTACGAGCAGTACTTC. Amino acids: CASSLEVAAYEQYF. The chain has TRBV5-1 and TRBJ2-7; no definite D call. This CDR3 region has 14 residues. V gave up 0 bases and J gave up 2 bases, with 9 bases separating them. The V gene's germline CDR1 is SGHRS and CDR2 YFSETQ.

The CDR3 DNA reads as TGTGCCAGCAGTTCATCACAGGGTTGGAATGGCTACACCTTC. Amino acids: CASSSSQGWNGYTF. J is TRBJ1-2 and V is TRBV28; D perhaps matches TRBD1 (6 bases). The CDR3 consists of 14 residues. Germline CDR1 is MDHEN and CDR2 is SYDVKM. Trimming removed 4 bases from V and 6 bases from J, with 15 bases in between.

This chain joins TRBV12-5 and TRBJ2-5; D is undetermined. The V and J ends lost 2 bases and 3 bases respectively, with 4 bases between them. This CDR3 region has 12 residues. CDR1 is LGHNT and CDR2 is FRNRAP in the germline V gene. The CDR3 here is CASGLQEETQYF. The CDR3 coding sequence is TGTGCTAGTGGTTTGCAGGAAGAGACCCAGTACTTC. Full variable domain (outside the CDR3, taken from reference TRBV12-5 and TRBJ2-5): DARVTQTPRHKVTEMGQEVTMRCQPILGHNTVFWYRQTMMQGLELLAYFRNRAPLDDSGMPKDRFSAEMPDATLATLKIQPSEPRDSAVYFCASGLQEETQYFGPGTRLLVL.

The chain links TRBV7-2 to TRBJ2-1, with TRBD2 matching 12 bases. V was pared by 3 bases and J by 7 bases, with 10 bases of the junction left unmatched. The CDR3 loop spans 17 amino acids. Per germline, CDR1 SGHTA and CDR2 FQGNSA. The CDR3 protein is CASSFQSGLAGRNEQFF. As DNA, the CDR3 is TGTGCCAGCAGCTTTCAATCCGGACTAGCGGGAAGGAATGAGCAGTTCTTC.

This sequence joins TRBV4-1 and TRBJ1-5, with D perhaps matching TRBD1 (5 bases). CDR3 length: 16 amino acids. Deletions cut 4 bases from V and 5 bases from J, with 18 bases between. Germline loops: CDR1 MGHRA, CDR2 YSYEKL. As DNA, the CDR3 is TGCGCCAGCAGCCCTCGACCCCTCAGGGATGATCAGCCCCAGCATTTT. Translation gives CASSPRPLRDDQPQHF.

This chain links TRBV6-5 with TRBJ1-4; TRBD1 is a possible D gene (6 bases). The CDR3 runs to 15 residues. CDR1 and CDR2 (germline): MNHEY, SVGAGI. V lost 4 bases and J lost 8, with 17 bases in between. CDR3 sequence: CASSLTGNPLEKLFF. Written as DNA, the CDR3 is TGTGCCAGCAGTTTAACAGGGAACCCTCTGGAAAAACTGTTTTTT.

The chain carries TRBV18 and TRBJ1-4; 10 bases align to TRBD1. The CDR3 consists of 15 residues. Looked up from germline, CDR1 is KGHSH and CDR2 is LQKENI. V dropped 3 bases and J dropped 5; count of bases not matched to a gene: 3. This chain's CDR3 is CASSPRTGGNEKLFF. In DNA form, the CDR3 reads TGTGCCAGCTCACCGAGGACAGGGGGAAATGAAAAACTGTTTTTT.